The TCR beta chain described here comes from a study of PD-1 blockade in classical Hodgkin lymphoma. The data were produced by immunoSEQ multiplex PCR, yet TCRdb's version contains in-frame clones alone and is incomplete. This table holds around 25,000 clones, around 83% found once. All trial patients relapsed after autologous stem cell transplantation. It was by magnetic negative selection that CD4+ T cells were purified from thawed PBMCs. Study-wide findings and caveats: At baseline, newly diagnosed patients reportedly showed less TCR diversity than healthy donors. The baseline diversity of complete responders showed similarity to that of newly diagnosed patients. Reasons behind the repertoire differences stay unclear, perhaps disease activity or earlier therapy. Whereas CD4+ TCR diversity had risen significantly by C4D1, CD8+ TCR diversity had not.

This clone was seen only a few times. Its matching antigen is unknown. Source: CD4+ T cells from blood, taken at baseline. The clonotype originates from a human donor with classical Hodgkin lymphoma.

As DNA, the CDR3 is TGTGCCAGCAGCCAAGATGTATCGACCGCGCCCTCAGTGTTTTTT. Translation gives CASSQDVSTAPSVFF. The rearrangement uses TRBV4-2 and TRBJ1-4; D remains unclear. The CDR3 has 15 amino acids. V lost 0 bases and J 15 bases, leaving 20 bases between the germline ends. The V gene's germline CDR1 is LGHNA and CDR2 YNFKEQ.